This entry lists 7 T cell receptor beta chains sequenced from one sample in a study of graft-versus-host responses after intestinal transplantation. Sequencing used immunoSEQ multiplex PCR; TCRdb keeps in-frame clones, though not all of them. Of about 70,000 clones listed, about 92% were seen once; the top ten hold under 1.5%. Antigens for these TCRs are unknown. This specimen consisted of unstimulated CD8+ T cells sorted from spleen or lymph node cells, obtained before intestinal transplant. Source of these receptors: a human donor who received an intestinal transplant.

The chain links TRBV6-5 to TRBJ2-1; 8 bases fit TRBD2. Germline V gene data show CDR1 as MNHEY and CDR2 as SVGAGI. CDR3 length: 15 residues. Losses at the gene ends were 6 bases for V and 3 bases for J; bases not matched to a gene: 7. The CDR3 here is CASRDSSGDYNEQFF. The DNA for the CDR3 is TGTGCCAGCAGGGACAGTAGCGGGGACTACAATGAGCAGTTCTTC.

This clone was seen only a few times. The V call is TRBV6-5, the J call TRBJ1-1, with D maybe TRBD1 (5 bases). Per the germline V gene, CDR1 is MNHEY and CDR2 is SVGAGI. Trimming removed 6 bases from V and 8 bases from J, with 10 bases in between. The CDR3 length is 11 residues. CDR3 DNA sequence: TGTGCCAGCAGGGACAACCCGGAAGCTTTCTTT. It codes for CASRDNPEAFF.

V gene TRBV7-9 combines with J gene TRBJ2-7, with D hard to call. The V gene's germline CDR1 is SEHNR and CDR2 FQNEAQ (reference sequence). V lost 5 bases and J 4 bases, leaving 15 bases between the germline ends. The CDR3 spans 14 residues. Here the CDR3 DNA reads TGTGCCAGCAGCATTTCGACCGGAGAATACGAGCAGTACTTC. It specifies CASSISTGEYEQYF.

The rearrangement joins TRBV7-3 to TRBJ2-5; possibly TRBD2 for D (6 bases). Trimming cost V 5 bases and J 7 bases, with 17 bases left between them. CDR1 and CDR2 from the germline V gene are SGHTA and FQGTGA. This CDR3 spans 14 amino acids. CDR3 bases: TGTGCCAGCAGCCCTTCCGGGACCGGGGGGACCCAGTACTTC. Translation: CASSPSGTGGTQYF.

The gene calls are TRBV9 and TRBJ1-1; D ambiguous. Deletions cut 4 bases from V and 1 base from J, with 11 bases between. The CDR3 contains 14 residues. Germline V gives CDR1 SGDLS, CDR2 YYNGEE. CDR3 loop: CASSSEVWNTEAFF. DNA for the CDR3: TGTGCCAGCAGCTCAGAGGTGTGGAACACTGAAGCTTTCTTT.

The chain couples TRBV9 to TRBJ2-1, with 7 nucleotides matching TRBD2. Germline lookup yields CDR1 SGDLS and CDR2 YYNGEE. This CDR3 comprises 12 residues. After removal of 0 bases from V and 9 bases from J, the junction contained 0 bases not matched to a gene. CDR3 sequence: CASSVGGGEQFF. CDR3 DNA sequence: TGTGCCAGCAGCGTAGGGGGGGGTGAGCAGTTCTTC. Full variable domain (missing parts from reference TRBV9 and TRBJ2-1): DSGVTQTPKHLITATGQRVTLRCSPRSGDLSVYWYQQSLDQGLQFLIQYYNGEERAKGNILERFSAQQFPDLHSELNLSSLELGDSALYFCASSVGGGEQFFGPGTRLTVL.

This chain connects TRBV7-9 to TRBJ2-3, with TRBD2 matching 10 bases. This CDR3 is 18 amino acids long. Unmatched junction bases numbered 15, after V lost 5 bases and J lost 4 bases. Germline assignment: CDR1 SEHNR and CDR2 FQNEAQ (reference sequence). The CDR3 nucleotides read TGTGCCAGCAGCCCTAGCGGGGGAAATCCCCTCACCCCAGATACGCAGTATTTT. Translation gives CASSPSGGNPLTPDTQYF.